What follows is one TCR beta chain and its context. This clonotype turned up a few times. The antigen it binds to is not known. Base-call qualities are not available, and no considerably larger clone is one nucleotide away. This sample is drawn from a study of blood T cells in healthy people across ages (dated by TCRdb to the mid-2010s). About the study as a whole: In model experiments, template switching captured roughly one uniquely barcoded TCR beta cDNA molecule for every two T cells. Using the same blood draw, the study looked at two additional independent replicas of 1 million unique cDNA reads for two donors, one aged 18 to 30 and the other aged 80 or older. Donors were grouped into four age groups: young (average 16 years), middle-aged (39), aged (about 60) and long-lived (around 82). To avoid experimental bias, donors of different ages were randomly spread across the sequencing lanes. Using deep sequencing normalized with unique cDNA molecular identifiers, the study measured how TCR beta repertoire diversity changes with age.

The 39 donors, aged about 6 to 90 years, were systemically healthy Caucasian individuals from Russia. Each donor gave about 9.8 milliliters of peripheral blood, drawn into EDTA-treated Vacutainer tubes. Ficoll-Paque density-gradient centrifugation was used to isolate PBMCs, with at least 6.5 million obtained per sample. Total RNA, at least 6 micrograms per sample, was extracted from PBMCs with Trizol reagent. For every donor, flow cytometry on a PBMC aliquot measured the percentage of naive CD45RAhigh/CD27high T cells. Library preparation was by 5' RACE. For sequencing, an Illumina HiSeq 2500 was employed. The second PCR ran for about 7 to 11 cycles and used a J-beta primer mix along with a sample-barcoded 5' primer. A template-switch 5' adaptor carrying 12 random nucleotides introduced a unique molecular identifier onto each TCR beta cDNA molecule. Each sample yielded at least 3 million CDR3-containing paired-end reads. The Mint cDNA synthesis kit, primed by a TRBC-specific oligonucleotide, was used to synthesize first-strand cDNA from all RNA. Following uracil-DNA glycosylase treatment, a first 18-cycle PCR with universal primers M1SS and BC2_uni_R was performed on all cDNA. From the authors' description of their analysis: For normalization, 1 million high-quality reads, each with a distinct molecular identifier, were randomly selected from each sample. Reads with shared molecular identifiers were discarded instead of being binned into consensus sequences. MiTCR, run with a Q25 quality threshold and the strictest error-elimination algorithm, handled CDR3 identification, clonotype clustering and error correction. A nonparametric unseen species model using Euler transformation provided a lower-bound estimate of total TCR beta diversity. TCRdb reworked the public reads: Q25 trimming with fastp, MiXCR clone assembly, productive beta chains retained. CDR3 protein sequences are deduplicated, and each keeps its most common genes and DNA. What appears here as the V and J calls and clone size reflects TCRdb's work, not the paper's. In this sample the table shows over 1,500,000 distinct CDR3 sequences, roughly 52% of which occur a single time. The top ten clones comprise more than 2% of the sample.

Summary of the overall study and its limitations: Compared with the aged group, the long-lived group had more naive CD4+ T cells, fewer expanded clones and increased TCR diversity, a pattern suggesting age selection. Conclusive comparison of naive and antigen-experienced compartments was prevented by the profiling of bulk unsorted PBMCs. As age increased, observed TCR beta diversity per million T cells dropped in a roughly linear way, and a significant reduction was already evident by age about 36. The CMV infection status of donors was not known, potentially confounding age-related changes in expanded clonotypes. Total diversity estimates from one million sequenced T cells were considered lower bounds and underestimates. The percentage of naive T cells measured by flow cytometry correlated strongly with observed TCR beta diversity.

V loses 5 bases at its end and J loses 4 bases; junction bases beyond the gene matches: 6. Including cysteine and phenylalanine, the CDR3 has 15 amino acids. The entry retains the CDR3 DNA only, 45 bases that are in frame from base 1. Looking up the germline V gene (reference sequence) yields CDR1 SEHNR and CDR2 FQNEAQ. The sequence came from a middle-aged woman in good health. The specimen was blood. The chain employs TRBV7-9 and TRBJ1-2; 11 central bases correspond to TRBD1. The CDR3 region: CASSVPGQGVYGYTF. The DNA reads as follows: TGTGCCAGCAGCGTACCGGGACAGGGGGTCTATGGCTACACCTTC.